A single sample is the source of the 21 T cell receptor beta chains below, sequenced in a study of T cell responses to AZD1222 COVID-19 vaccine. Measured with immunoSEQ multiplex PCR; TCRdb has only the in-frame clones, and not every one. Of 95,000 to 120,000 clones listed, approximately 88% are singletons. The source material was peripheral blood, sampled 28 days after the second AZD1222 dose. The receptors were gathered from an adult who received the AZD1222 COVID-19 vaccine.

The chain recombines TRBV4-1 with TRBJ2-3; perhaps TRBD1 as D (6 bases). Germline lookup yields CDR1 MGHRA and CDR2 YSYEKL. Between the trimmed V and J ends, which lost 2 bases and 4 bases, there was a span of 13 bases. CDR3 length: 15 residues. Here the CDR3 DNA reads TGCGCCAGCAGCCAACAGGGGTTCAACGCAGATACGCAGTATTTT. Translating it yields CASSQQGFNADTQYF.

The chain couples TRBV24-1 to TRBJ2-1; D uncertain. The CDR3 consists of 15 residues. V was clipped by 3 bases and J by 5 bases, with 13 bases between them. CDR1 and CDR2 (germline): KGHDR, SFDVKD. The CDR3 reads CATSDPGDWNNEQFF. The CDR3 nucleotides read TGTGCCACCAGTGATCCCGGCGACTGGAACAATGAGCAGTTCTTC.

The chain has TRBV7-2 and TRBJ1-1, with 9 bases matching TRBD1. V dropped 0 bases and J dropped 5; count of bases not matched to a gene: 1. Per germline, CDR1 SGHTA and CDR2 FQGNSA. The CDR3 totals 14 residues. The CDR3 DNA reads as TGTGCCAGCAGCTTAGCCGGACAGGGGACTGAAGCTTTCTTT. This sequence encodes CASSLAGQGTEAFF.

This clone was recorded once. The CDR3 here is CASSTFSGANVLTF. CDR3 in DNA: TGTGCCAGTAGTACCTTCTCTGGGGCCAACGTCCTGACTTTC. The rearrangement uses TRBV19 and TRBJ2-6; D is unresolved. Germline lookup yields CDR1 LNHDA and CDR2 SQIVND (reference sequence). V lost 4 bases and J 0 bases, leaving 4 bases between the germline ends. The CDR3 totals 14 residues.

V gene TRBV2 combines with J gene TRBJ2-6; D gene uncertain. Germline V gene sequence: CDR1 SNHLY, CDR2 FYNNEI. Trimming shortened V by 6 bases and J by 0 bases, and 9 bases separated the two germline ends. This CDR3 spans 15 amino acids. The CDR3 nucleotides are TGTGCCAGCAGCACTCAGTCCTCTGGGGCCAACGTCCTGACTTTC. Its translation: CASSTQSSGANVLTF. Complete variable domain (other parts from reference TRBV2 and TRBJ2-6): EPEVTQTPSHQVTQMGQEVILRCVPISNHLYFYWYRQILGQKVEFLVSFYNNEISEKSEIFDDQFSVERPDGSNFTLKIRSTKLEDSAMYFCASSTQSSGANVLTFGAGSRLTVL.

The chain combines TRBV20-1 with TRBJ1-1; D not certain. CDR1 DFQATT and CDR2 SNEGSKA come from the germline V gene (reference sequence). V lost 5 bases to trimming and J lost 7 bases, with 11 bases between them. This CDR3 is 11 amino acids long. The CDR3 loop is CSAPQRIEAFF. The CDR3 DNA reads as TGCAGTGCTCCCCAGCGGATTGAAGCTTTCTTT.

In DNA form, the CDR3 reads TGTGCCAGCAGCGTAAGTACGGTGAACACTGAAGCTTTCTTT. Residues: CASSVSTVNTEAFF. The genes are TRBV9 and TRBJ1-1; D is unclear. The V and J ends lost 1 base and 0 bases respectively, with 7 bases between them. The length of the CDR3 is 14 residues. CDR1 is SGDLS and CDR2 is YYNGEE in the germline V gene.

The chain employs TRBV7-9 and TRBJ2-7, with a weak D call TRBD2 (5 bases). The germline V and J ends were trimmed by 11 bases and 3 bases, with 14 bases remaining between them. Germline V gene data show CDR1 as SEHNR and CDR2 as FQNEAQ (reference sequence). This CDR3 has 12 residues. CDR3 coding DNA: TGTGCCGGCGGTCGGGGAGTCTACGAGCAGTACTTC. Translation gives CAGGRGVYEQYF.

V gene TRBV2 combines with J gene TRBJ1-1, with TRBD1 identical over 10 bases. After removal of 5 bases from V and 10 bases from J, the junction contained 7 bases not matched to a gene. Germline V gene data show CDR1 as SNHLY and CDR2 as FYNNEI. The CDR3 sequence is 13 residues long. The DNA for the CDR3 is TGTGCCAGCAGTCGACAGGGGGCTGGGGTAGCTTTCTTT. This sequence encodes CASSRQGAGVAFF.

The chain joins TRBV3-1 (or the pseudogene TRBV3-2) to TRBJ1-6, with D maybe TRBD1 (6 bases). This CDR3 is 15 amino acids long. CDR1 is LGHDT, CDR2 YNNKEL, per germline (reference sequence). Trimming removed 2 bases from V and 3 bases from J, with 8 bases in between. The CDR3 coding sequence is TGTGCCAGCAGCCAACTACAGGGCTATAATTCACCCCTCCACTTT. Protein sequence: CASSQLQGYNSPLHF.

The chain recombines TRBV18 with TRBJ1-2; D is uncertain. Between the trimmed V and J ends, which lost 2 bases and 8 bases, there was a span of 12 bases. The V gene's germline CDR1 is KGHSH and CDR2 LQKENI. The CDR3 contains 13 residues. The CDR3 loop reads CASSPSWAEGYTF. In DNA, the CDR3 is TGTGCCAGCTCACCAAGTTGGGCCGAGGGCTACACCTTC.

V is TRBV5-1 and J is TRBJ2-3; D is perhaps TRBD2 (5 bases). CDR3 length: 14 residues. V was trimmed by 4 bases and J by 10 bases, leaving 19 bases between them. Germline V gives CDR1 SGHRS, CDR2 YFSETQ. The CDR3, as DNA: TGCGCCAGCAGCGGTAGTGAGCGGTGGGTGGCGCAGTATTTT. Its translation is CASSGSERWVAQYF.

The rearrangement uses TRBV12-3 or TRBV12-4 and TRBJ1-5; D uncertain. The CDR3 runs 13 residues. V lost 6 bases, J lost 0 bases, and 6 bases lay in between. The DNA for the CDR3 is TGTGCCAGCAGGTACCATAGCAATCAGCCCCAGCATTTT. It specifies CASRYHSNQPQHF.

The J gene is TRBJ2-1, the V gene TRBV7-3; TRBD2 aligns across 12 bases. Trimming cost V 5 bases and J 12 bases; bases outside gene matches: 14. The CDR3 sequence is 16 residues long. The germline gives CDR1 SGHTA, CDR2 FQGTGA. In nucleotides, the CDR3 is TGTGCCAGCAGCAACTCCACTAGCGGGGGGCGACGAGGGCAGTTCTTC. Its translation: CASSNSTSGGRRGQFF.

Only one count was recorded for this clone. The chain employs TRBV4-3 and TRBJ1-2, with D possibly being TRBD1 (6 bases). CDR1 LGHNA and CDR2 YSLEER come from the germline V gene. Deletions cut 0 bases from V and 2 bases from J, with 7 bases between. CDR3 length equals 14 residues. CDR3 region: CASSQERGNYGYTF. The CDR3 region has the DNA TGCGCCAGCAGCCAAGAGAGGGGGAACTATGGCTACACCTTC.

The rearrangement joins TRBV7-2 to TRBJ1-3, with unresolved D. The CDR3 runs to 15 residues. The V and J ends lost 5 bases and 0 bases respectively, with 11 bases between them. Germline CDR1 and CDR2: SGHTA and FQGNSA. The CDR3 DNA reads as TGTGCCAGCAGCCCCACAGTTTCCTCTGGAAACACCATATATTTT. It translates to CASSPTVSSGNTIYF.

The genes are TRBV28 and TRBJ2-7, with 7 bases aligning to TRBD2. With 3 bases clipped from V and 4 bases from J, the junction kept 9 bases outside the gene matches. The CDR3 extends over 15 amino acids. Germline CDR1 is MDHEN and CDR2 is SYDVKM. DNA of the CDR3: TGTGCCAGCAGTTTTTCGGGAGGTGCTCTGTACGAGCAGTACTTC. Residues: CASSFSGGALYEQYF.

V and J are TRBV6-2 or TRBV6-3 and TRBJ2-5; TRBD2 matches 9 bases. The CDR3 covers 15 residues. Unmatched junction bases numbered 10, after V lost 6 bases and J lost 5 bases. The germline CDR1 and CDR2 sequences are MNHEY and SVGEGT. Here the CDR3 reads CASSPLRGGQETQYF. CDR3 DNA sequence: TGTGCCAGCAGCCCGTTGCGGGGGGGCCAGGAGACCCAGTACTTC.

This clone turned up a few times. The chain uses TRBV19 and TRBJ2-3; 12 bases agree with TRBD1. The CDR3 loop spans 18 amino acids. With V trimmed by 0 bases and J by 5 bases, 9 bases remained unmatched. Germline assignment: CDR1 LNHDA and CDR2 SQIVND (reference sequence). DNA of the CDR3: TGTGCCAGTAGTATAGAGGCCGGGACAGGGGGCTTGAGAGATACGCAGTATTTT. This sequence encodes CASSIEAGTGGLRDTQYF. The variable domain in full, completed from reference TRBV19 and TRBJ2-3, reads DGGITQSPKYLFRKEGQNVTLSCEQNLNHDAMYWYRQDPGQGLRLIYYSQIVNDFQKGDIAEGYSVSREKKESFPLTVTSAQKNPTAFYLCASSIEAGTGGLRDTQYFGPGTRLTVL.

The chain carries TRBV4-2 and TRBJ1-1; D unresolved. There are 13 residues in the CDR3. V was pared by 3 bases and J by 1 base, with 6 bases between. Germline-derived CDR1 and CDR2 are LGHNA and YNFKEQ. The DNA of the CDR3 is TGTGCCAGCAGCCAGTCGGAGAACACTGAAGCTTTCTTT. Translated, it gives CASSQSENTEAFF.

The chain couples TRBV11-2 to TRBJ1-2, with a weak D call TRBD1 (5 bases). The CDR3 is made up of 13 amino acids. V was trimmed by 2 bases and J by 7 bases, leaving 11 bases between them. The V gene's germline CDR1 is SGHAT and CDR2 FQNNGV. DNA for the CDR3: TGTGCCAGCAGCTTACAGGGCTCAAGTGGCTACACCTTC. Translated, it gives CASSLQGSSGYTF.